This T cell receptor beta chain was documented in a study of spatial heterogeneity in lung cancer (dated by TCRdb to between 2018 and 2021). General notes on the study: Beta-chain transcripts were consistently detected in greater numbers than alpha-chain transcripts, which likely reflected higher beta-chain transcript abundance. Nonsynonymous mutation counts, determined by whole-exome sequencing of tumor tissue, were related to TCR repertoire features. Both alpha and beta chains were TCR-sequenced in 200 to 250 tumor regions, 64 matched nontumor lung samples and roughly 54 PBMC samples obtained at surgery. In the raw uncorrected reads, each unique combination of TCR and UMI appeared more than ten times on average. The study quantitatively compared TCR alpha and beta repertoires across multiple tumor regions, matched nontumor lung and blood in non-small cell lung cancer. The research as a whole found: Confirming at a functional level the hypothesis that regional TCRs recognize regional mutations was considered to require additional single-cell paired TCR alpha and beta sequencing. Ubiquitous expanded tumor TCRs were found in blood more often at tumor resection than at routine follow-up.

Sample time point, as interpreted from the label and publication: sample taken at primary tumor resection. For TCR sequencing, whole RNA was extracted from tumor and nontumor lung tissue, or from cryopreserved PBMC samples, and no cell sorting was done. The donors were 72 patients from the lung TRACERx cohort who had early-stage, untreated non-small cell lung cancer. Patients were selected for TCR sequencing only if sufficient RNA was available from at least two tumor regions. CDR1 and CDR2 were assigned from the germline V gene as SQVTM and ANQGSEA. Compared with germline, V lacks 7 bases and J lacks 5 bases; bases without a gene match: 6. Its CDR3 holds 12 amino acids, cysteine through phenylalanine. The only DNA kept is the CDR3, 36 bases in frame from the first base. This clonotype occurred once. Its target antigen remains unknown. There are no base qualities to consult, and no much larger clone falls within one base. A lone read offers only weak evidence.

Preparation of the library involved 5' RACE. The sequencer listed for this sample is NextSeq 500. The TCR library protocol attached a unique molecular identifier to each TCR cDNA molecule to allow correction of PCR and sequencing errors. Regarding the original processing steps: TCR identification, UMI-based error correction and CDR3 extraction were all carried out with Decombinator tools. Expanded TCRs were defined as those above a frequency of 2 per 1,000, corresponding to the top 1% of the tumor frequency distribution. Each repertoire was subsampled 100 times to 5,000 TCRs, after which Renyi diversity was computed with the R vegan package. CDR3 similarity networks were constructed using string-kernel similarity of amino acid triplets, with links drawn between CDR3s whose pairwise similarity was above 0.82. TCRdb's own reprocessing of the public reads used fastp at Q25 and MiXCR and kept productive beta chains. All rows with the same CDR3 protein become a single entry with the most common DNA and genes. The V and J calls here are based on TCRdb, not the publication. The sample has some 10,000 distinct CDR3 sequences on record, around 9.4% of them singletons. The top ten clonotypes cover around 25% of the sample.

The sequence was obtained from a male donor with early-stage non-small cell lung cancer. The sample consisted of PBMCs, taken at surgery. This receptor chain uses TRBV29-1 and TRBJ2-5; TRBD1 aligns with 8 central bases. The nucleotide sequence is given as TGCAGCGCCAAGACAGGGGCCGAGACCCAGTACTTC. It specifies CSAKTGAETQYF.